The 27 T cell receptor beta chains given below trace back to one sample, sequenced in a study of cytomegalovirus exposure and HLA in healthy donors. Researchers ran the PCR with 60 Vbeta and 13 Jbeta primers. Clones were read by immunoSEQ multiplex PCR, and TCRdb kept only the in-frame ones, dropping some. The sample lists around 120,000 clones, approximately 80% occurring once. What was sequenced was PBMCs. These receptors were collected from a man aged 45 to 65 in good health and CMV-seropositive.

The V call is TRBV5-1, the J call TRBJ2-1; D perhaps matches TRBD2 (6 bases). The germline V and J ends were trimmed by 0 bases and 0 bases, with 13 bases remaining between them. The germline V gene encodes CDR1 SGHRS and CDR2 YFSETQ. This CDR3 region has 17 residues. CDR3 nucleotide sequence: TGCGCCAGCAGCTTGGGGGTTGACGGGAGCTCCTACAATGAGCAGTTCTTC. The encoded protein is CASSLGVDGSSYNEQFF. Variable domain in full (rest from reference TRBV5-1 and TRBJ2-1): KAGVTQTPRYLIKTRGQQVTLSCSPISGHRSVSWYQQTPGQGLQFLFEYFSETQRNKGNFPGRFSGRQFSNSRSEMNVSTLELGDSALYLCASSLGVDGSSYNEQFFGPGTRLTVL.

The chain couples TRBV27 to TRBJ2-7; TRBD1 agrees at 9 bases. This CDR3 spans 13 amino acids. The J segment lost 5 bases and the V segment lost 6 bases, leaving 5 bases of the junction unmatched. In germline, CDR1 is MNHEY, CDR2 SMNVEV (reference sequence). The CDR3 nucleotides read TGTGCCAGCAGGGGGACAGGGTTACACGAGCAGTACTTC. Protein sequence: CASRGTGLHEQYF.

CDR3 sequence reads: CASSLSGSVQFF. The CDR3 DNA sequence: TGCGCCAGCAGCTTGAGTGGGAGTGTCCAGTTCTTC. V usage is TRBV5-1 and J usage is TRBJ2-1; D perhaps matches TRBD2 (5 bases). Looked up from germline, CDR1 is SGHRS and CDR2 is YFSETQ. The germline V and J ends were trimmed by 1 base and 13 bases, with 12 bases remaining between them. The CDR3 covers 12 residues.

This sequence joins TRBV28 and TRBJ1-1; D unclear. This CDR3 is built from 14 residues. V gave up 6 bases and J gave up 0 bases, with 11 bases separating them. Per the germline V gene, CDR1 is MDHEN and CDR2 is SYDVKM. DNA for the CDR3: TGTGCCAGCAGGCCTAGCTTCATGAACACTGAAGCTTTCTTT. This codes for CASRPSFMNTEAFF.

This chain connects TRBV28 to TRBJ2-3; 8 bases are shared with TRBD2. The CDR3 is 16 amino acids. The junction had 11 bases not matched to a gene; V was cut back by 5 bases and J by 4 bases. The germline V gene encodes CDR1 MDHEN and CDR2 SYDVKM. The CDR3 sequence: CASSRPGGASSDTQYF. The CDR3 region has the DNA TGTGCCAGCAGTCGACCCGGGGGGGCTAGTTCAGATACGCAGTATTTT.

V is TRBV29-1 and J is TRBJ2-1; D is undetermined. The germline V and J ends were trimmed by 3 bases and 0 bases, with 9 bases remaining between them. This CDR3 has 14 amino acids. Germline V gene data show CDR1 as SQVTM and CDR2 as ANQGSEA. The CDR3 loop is CSVDVSSSYNEQFF. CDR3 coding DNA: TGCAGCGTTGATGTCTCTAGCTCCTACAATGAGCAGTTCTTC.

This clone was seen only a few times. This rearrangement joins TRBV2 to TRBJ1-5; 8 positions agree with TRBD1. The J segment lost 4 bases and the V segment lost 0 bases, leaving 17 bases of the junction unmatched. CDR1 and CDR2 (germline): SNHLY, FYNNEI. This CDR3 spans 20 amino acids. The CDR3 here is CASSEAPQGDVRHRNQPQHF. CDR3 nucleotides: TGTGCCAGCAGTGAAGCCCCACAGGGGGACGTCCGACATCGGAATCAGCCCCAGCATTTT.

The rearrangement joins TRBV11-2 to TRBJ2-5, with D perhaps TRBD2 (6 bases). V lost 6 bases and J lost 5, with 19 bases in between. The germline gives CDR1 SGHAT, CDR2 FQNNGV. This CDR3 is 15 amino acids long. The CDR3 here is CASRGWGEERETQYF. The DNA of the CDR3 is TGTGCCAGCAGGGGGTGGGGGGAGGAGAGGGAGACCCAGTACTTC.

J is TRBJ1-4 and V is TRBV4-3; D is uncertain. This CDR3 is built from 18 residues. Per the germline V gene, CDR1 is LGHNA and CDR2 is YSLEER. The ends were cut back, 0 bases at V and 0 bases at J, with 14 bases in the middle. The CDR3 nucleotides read TGCGCCAGCAGCCAAGATAGCACATCCTTTGCAACTAATGAAAAACTGTTTTTT. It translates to CASSQDSTSFATNEKLFF.

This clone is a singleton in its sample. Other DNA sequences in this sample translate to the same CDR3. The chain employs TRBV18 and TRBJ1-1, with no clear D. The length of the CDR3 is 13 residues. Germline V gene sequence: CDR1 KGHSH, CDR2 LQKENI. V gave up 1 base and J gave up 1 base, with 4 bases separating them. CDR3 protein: CASSPRQNTEAFF. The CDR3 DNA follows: TGTGCCAGCTCACCACGTCAGAACACTGAAGCTTTCTTT.

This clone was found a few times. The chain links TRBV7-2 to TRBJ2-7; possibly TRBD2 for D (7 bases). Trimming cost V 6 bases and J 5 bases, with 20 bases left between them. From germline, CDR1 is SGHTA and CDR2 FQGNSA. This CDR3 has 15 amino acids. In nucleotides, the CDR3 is TGTGCCAGCAGTTTGGGAGGGACAAATCCCCACGAGCAGTACTTC. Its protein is CASSLGGTNPHEQYF.

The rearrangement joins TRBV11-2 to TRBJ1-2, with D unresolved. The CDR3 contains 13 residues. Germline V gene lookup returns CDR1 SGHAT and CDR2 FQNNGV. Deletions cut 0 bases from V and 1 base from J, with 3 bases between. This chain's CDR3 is CASSLEYNYGYTF. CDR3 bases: TGTGCCAGCAGCTTAGAATATAACTATGGCTACACCTTC.

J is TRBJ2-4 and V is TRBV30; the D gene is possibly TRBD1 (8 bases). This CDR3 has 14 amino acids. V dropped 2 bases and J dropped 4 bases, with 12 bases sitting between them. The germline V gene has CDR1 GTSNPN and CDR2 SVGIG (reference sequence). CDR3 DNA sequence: TGTGCCTGGAGTAGCGGGACAGGAAAAAACATTCAGTACTTC. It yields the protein CAWSSGTGKNIQYF.

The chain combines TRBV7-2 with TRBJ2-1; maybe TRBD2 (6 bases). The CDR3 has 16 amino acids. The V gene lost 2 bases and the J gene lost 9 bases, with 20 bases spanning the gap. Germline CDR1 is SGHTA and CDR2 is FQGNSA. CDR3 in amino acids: CASSLLGIILGGEQFF. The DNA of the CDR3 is TGTGCCAGCAGCTTACTTGGTATTATCCTCGGGGGTGAGCAGTTCTTC.

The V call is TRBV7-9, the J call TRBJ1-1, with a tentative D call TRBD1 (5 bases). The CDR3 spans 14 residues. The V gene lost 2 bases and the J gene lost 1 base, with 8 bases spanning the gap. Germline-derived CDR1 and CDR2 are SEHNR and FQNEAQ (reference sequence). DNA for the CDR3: TGTGCCAGCAGCTTACAGGGCACGAACACTGAAGCTTTCTTT. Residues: CASSLQGTNTEAFF.

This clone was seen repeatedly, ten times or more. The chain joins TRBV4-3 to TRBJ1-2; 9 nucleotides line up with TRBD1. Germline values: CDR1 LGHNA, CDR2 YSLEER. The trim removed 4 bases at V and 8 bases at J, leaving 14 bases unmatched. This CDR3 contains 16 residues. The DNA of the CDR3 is TGCGCCAGCAGCCGGGACTTCGCGGGGACAGGGTACGGCTACACCTTC. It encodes CASSRDFAGTGYGYTF.

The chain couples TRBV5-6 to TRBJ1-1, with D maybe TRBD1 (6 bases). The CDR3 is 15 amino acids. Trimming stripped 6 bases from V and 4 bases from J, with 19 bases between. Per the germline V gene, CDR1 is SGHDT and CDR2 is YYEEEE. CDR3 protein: CASNWGRGRSTEAFF. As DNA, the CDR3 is TGTGCCAGCAACTGGGGCAGGGGAAGGAGCACTGAAGCTTTCTTT.

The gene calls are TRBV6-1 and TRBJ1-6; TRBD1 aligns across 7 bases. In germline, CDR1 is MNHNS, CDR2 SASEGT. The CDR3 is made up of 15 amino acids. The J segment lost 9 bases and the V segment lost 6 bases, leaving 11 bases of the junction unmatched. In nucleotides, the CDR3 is TGTGCCAGCAGGGACCTCAAGGGGGCGATTTCACCCCTCCACTTT. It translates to CASRDLKGAISPLHF.

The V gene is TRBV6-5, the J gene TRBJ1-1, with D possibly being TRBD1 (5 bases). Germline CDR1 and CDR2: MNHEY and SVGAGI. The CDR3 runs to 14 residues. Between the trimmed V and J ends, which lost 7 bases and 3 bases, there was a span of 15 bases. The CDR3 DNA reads TGTGCCAGCAATCAGGGTCGGGGGGACACTGAAGCTTTCTTT. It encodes CASNQGRGDTEAFF.

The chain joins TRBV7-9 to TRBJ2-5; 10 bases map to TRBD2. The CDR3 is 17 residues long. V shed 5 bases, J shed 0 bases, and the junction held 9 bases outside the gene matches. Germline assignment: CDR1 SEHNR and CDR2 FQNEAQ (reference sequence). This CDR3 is CASSRGLAEPNQETQYF. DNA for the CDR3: TGTGCCAGCAGCCGCGGACTAGCGGAACCTAACCAAGAGACCCAGTACTTC.

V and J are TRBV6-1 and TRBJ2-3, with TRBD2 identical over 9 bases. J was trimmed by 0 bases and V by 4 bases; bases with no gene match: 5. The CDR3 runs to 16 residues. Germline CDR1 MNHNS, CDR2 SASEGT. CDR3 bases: TGTGCCAGCAGTGGCAGACTAGCGGCTAGCACAGATACGCAGTATTTT. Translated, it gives CASSGRLAASTDTQYF.

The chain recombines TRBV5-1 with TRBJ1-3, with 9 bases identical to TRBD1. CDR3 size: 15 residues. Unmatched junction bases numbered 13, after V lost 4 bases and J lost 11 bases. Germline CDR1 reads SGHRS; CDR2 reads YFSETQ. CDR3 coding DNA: TGCGCCAGCAGCCCCGGCGGGACAGGGAGTTTCCCCATATATTTT. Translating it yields CASSPGGTGSFPIYF.

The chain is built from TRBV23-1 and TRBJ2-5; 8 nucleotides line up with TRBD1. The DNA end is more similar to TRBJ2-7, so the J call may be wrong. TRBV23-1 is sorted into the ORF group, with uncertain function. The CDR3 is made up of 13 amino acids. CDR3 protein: CATGRQGTHEQYF. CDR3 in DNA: TGCGCCACCGGAAGACAGGGGACGCACGAGCAGTACTTC.

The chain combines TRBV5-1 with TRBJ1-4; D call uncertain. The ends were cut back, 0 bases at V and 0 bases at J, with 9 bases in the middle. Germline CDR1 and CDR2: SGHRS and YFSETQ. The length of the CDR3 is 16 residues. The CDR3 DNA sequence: TGCGCCAGCAGCTTGGGCGGGGTGTCAACTAATGAAAAACTGTTTTTT. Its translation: CASSLGGVSTNEKLFF.

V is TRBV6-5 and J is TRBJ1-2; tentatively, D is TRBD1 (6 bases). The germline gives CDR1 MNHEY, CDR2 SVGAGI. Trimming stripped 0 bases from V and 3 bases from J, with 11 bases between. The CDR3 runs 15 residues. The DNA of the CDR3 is TGTGCCAGCAGTTACTCCCTGGACAGATACTATGGCTACACCTTC. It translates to CASSYSLDRYYGYTF.

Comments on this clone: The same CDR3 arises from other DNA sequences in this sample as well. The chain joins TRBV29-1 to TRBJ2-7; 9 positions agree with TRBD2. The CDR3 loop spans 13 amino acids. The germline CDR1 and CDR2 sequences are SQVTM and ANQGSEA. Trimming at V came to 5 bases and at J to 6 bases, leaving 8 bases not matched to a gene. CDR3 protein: CSVSSGTEREQYF. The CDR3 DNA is TGCAGCGTTTCTAGCGGGACTGAACGCGAGCAGTACTTC.

The CDR3 bases are TGTGCCAGCAGCTTAGGCGTTATGGGACAGCTATCCTACGAGCAGTACTTC. It encodes CASSLGVMGQLSYEQYF. V usage is TRBV7-2 and J usage is TRBJ2-5, with TRBD1 identical over 7 bases. The J call is doubtful: the DNA matches TRBJ2-7 better. The CDR3 contains 17 residues. Germline CDR1 and CDR2: SGHTA and FQGNSA.